The 15 T cell receptor beta chains in this list originate from one sample, sequenced in a study of TIL therapy for anti-PD-1-resistant metastatic lung cancer. This was the immunoSEQ v3 assay. The assay was immunoSEQ multiplex PCR, and TCRdb's table has in-frame clones only and misses some. The repertoire has 50,000 to 70,000 clones, 80% to 90% of them found once; the top ten carry just under 3%. Sample time point: pre-treatment sample, taken before nivolumab and TIL therapy. The sequenced sample was blood, obtained at baseline. The receptors derive from a person aged 25 to 85 with non-small cell lung cancer.

J is TRBJ1-2 and V is TRBV30, with D uncertain. The CDR3 consists of 13 residues. The V gene's germline CDR1 is GTSNPN and CDR2 SVGIG (reference sequence). The V end lost 0 bases, the J end lost 5 bases, and 10 bases lay between the germline ends. CDR3 loop: CAWSVRRYYGYTF. For the CDR3, the DNA is TGTGCCTGGAGTGTAAGGCGATATTATGGCTACACCTTC.

In its sample, this clone was seen a few times. This chain connects TRBV7-3 to TRBJ2-5; D is uncertain. Germline CDR1 is SGHTA and CDR2 is FQGTGA. Between the trimmed V and J ends, which lost 1 base and 10 bases, there was a span of 13 bases. There are 13 residues in the CDR3. The CDR3 region has the DNA TGTGCCAGCAGCTTAAACGGGTGGCTGGGCCAGTACTTC. Translation gives CASSLNGWLGQYF.

The chain combines TRBV4-3 with TRBJ1-3; D unresolved. The length of the CDR3 is 16 residues. Germline V lookup: CDR1 LGHNA, CDR2 YSLEER. V lost 0 bases to trimming and J lost 3 bases, with 12 bases between them. This chain's CDR3 is CASSQEMGYGGNTIYF. The CDR3 nucleotides are TGCGCCAGCAGCCAAGAAATGGGTTATGGTGGAAACACCATATATTTT.

V usage is TRBV5-5 and J usage is TRBJ2-7; no firm D call. The CDR3 loop spans 15 amino acids. Germline values: CDR1 SGHKS, CDR2 YYEKEE (reference sequence). With 4 bases removed from V and 4 bases from J, the gap between germline ends came to 18 bases. The CDR3 region has the DNA TGTGCCAGCAGCCCAACGGCCCAGGCCCCATACGAGCAGTACTTC. Translation gives CASSPTAQAPYEQYF. The full variable domain, completed using reference TRBV5-5 and TRBJ2-7, is DAGVTQSPTHLIKTRGQQVTLRCSPISGHKSVSWYQQVLGQGPQFIFQYYEKEERGRGNFPDRFSARQFPNYSSELNVNALLLGDSALYLCASSPTAQAPYEQYFGPGTRLTVT.

The rearrangement links TRBV29-1 to TRBJ1-1, with unresolved D. The CDR3 contains 11 residues. Trimming stripped 4 bases from V and 4 bases from J, with 7 bases between. Germline V CDR1 and CDR2: SQVTM, ANQGSEA. The CDR3 coding sequence is TGCAGCGTTGTAATGACCACTGAAGCTTTCTTT. It codes for CSVVMTTEAFF.

The chain has TRBV20-1 and TRBJ1-5, with D uncertain. V lost 3 bases and J 2 bases, leaving 11 bases between the germline ends. This CDR3 contains 14 residues. Germline V gives CDR1 DFQATT, CDR2 SNEGSKA (reference sequence). CDR3 bases: TGCAGTGCTAGTTGGCCGGGAGGCAATCAGCCCCAGCATTTT. This sequence encodes CSASWPGGNQPQHF.

The V call is TRBV7-3, the J call TRBJ1-1, with 8 bases fitting TRBD1. The CDR3 is made up of 15 amino acids. V was pared by 2 bases and J by 3 bases, with 5 bases of the junction left unmatched. In germline, CDR1 is SGHTA, CDR2 FQGTGA. The CDR3 DNA reads TGTGCCAGCAGCTTACAGGGGGCGGGAGACACTGAAGCTTTCTTT. Residues: CASSLQGAGDTEAFF.

The gene calls are TRBV25-1 and TRBJ2-2; possibly TRBD1 for D (6 bases). From germline, CDR1 is MGHDK and CDR2 SYGVNS. The CDR3 has 14 residues. V was pared by 2 bases and J by 8 bases, with 12 bases between. For the CDR3, the DNA is TGTGCCAGCAGTGAAACAGGGTCCTGGGGGGAGCTGTTTTTT. Its protein is CASSETGSWGELFF.

The V and J genes are TRBV2 and TRBJ2-7; perhaps TRBD1 as D (6 bases). V lost 5 bases and J 2 bases, leaving 16 bases between the germline ends. Germline V gene data show CDR1 as SNHLY and CDR2 as FYNNEI. CDR3 length: 15 residues. The CDR3 DNA reads as TGTGCCAGCAGTCCAGTCGGACAGTTAGCCTACGAGCAGTACTTC. Protein sequence: CASSPVGQLAYEQYF.

The genes are TRBV6-2 or TRBV6-3 and TRBJ2-2, with a tentative D call TRBD2 (6 bases). Germline V gene lookup returns CDR1 MNHEY and CDR2 SVGEGT. This CDR3 is 17 amino acids long. V lost 1 base and J 7 bases, leaving 19 bases between the germline ends. CDR3 nucleotide sequence: TGTGCCAGCAGTTACTACCTTAGCGGCGGAAGGAGCGGGGAGCTGTTTTTT. It specifies CASSYYLSGGRSGELFF.

The V and J genes are TRBV7-8 and TRBJ2-3; TRBD1 matches 7 bases. In germline, CDR1 is SGHVS, CDR2 FQNEAQ. The CDR3 has 12 residues. V was clipped by 4 bases and J by 5 bases; unmatched bases: 0. CDR3 sequence reads: CASSSGGDTQYF. The DNA for the CDR3 is TGTGCCAGCAGCTCAGGGGGAGATACGCAGTATTTT.

This chain connects TRBV13 to TRBJ2-3, with 9 bases that match TRBD2. This CDR3 spans 16 amino acids. Germline V gene lookup returns CDR1 PRHDT and CDR2 FYEKMQ (reference sequence). J gave up 5 bases and V 5 bases, and 11 bases lay outside the gene matches. The CDR3 DNA reads as TGTGCCAGCAGCGCCCGACTAGCGGCGAGTGGAGATACGCAGTATTTT. As protein: CASSARLAASGDTQYF.

The chain carries TRBV7-9 and TRBJ2-7, with D perhaps given as TRBD1 or TRBD2 (5 bases each). Germline V gene lookup returns CDR1 SEHNR and CDR2 FQNEAQ (reference sequence). The CDR3 loop spans 15 amino acids. Between the trimmed V and J ends, which lost 3 bases and 4 bases, there was a span of 16 bases. CDR3 nucleotide sequence: TGTGCCAGCAGCTTCCCCGGGACGACAATTTACGAGCAGTACTTC. This codes for CASSFPGTTIYEQYF.

The J gene is TRBJ1-4, the V gene TRBV30; D possibly corresponds to TRBD1 (5 bases). Trimming removed 5 bases from V and 7 bases from J, with 5 bases in between. The CDR3 is made up of 10 amino acids. The germline V gene has CDR1 GTSNPN and CDR2 SVGIG (reference sequence). The CDR3 DNA follows: TGTGCCTGGGGGACTGAAAAACTGTTTTTT. Amino acids: CAWGTEKLFF.

The genes are TRBV6-5 and TRBJ1-2, with a weak D call TRBD1 (6 bases). There are 13 residues in the CDR3. Between the trimmed V and J ends, which lost 8 bases and 13 bases, there was a span of 23 bases. Germline CDR1 reads MNHEY; CDR2 reads SVGAGI. The CDR3 DNA sequence: TGTGCCAGCGGGGGGGGCAGCGACGATGTTGGCACCTTC. This encodes CASGGGSDDVGTF.